What follows is one TCR beta chain and its context. What it binds is not known. V was clipped by 5 bases and J by 0 bases, with 11 bases between them. The CDR3 is made up of 15 amino acids. The germline V gene has CDR1 MNHNS and CDR2 SASEGT. This sample is drawn from a study of T cell repertoires in cytomegalovirus infection. Study information: CMV epitopes in the study were HLA-C-restricted (recently identified) and HLA-B-restricted (well studied). Both a matching HLA type and CMV infection were indicated by public TCR beta signatures. Points from the study as a whole: CMV carriers having the relevant HLA were flagged by cumulative public TCR beta family frequency. Ex vivo, HLA-C-restricted CMV-specific TCR beta clonotypes prevailed over the rest of the response.

TCRdb passed the reads through MiXCR, listing each CDR3 protein once. The sample shows approximately 300,000 distinct CDR3 sequences, around 29% of them seen only once. The specimen was cultured PBMCs, collected from culture after CMV antigen stimulation. The chain uses TRBV6-1 and TRBJ1-3; TRBD1 might be the D (5 bases). This TCR was recovered from a human donor in good health (CMV status not recorded). Some clones in this sample may be carry-over from other donors' samples. CDR3: CASSRQSLSGNTIYF. In DNA, the CDR3 is TGTGCCAGCAGTAGACAGAGCCTCTCTGGAAACACCATATATTTT.